These 20 T cell receptor beta chains were sequenced from one sample in a study of T cells in Graves' hyperthyroidism and ophthalmopathy. RNA transcripts gave rise to amplified TCR beta CDR3 regions. The HTBI set primed first-round TCR CDR3 RT-PCR. TCRdb fed the multiplex PCR reads into MiXCR, producing one record per CDR3 protein. The table includes about 46,000 distinct CDR3 sequences, about 52% detected once. Sequencing used peripheral blood or thyroid tissue (not recorded which). The receptors derive from a woman in her fifties or sixties with Graves' hyperthyroidism.

The chain couples TRBV29-1 to TRBJ1-2; D remains unclear. This CDR3 is 12 amino acids long. Trimming shortened V by 3 bases and J by 8 bases, and 13 bases separated the two germline ends. CDR1 and CDR2 from the germline V gene are SQVTM and ANQGSEA. The CDR3 region is CSVEGRVKGYTF. The CDR3 coding sequence is TGCAGCGTTGAGGGGAGGGTCAAAGGCTACACCTTC.

The rearrangement links TRBV7-8 to TRBJ1-3; D is unclear. V was shortened by 2 bases and J by 0 bases, with 17 bases between the two germline ends. The CDR3 has 18 residues. Germline values: CDR1 SGHVS, CDR2 FQNEAQ. CDR3 residues: CASSLWVLGYRSGNTIYF. The DNA of the CDR3 is TGTGCCAGCAGCTTATGGGTGTTGGGGTACCGCTCTGGAAACACCATATATTTT.

This rearrangement joins TRBV20-1 to TRBJ1-3; 8 positions agree with TRBD1. Germline assignment: CDR1 DFQATT and CDR2 SNEGSKA (reference sequence). V trimming: 2 bases; J trimming: 10 bases; junction bases outside the gene matches: 10. This CDR3 is 14 amino acids long. The CDR3 loop reads CSARRQGMGETIYF. CDR3 sequence (DNA): TGCAGTGCTAGAAGACAGGGGATGGGAGAGACCATATATTTT.

A word on this clonotype: A clone one base away is much larger, so this may be a read error. The V call is TRBV5-4, the J call TRBJ2-3; the D is unclear. CDR3 size: 14 residues. Germline V gives CDR1 SGHNT, CDR2 YYREEE (reference sequence). In nucleotides, the CDR3 is TGTGCCAGCAGCTTGGGCGGCTTCCAGGATACGCGGTATTTT. This codes for CASSLGGFQDTRYF.

This clonotype was counted many times. The rearrangement uses TRBV30 and TRBJ1-1; TRBD1 might be the D (5 bases). Germline CDR1 reads GTSNPN; CDR2 reads SVGIG (reference sequence). This CDR3 region has 15 residues. The V end was cut by 0 bases, the J end by 0 bases, with 11 bases between. CDR3 nucleotides: TGTGCCTGGAGTGTACGAGGGGCCGTGAACACTGAAGCTTTCTTT. Its protein product is CAWSVRGAVNTEAFF.

The chain has TRBV7-8 and TRBJ2-7; 7 bases match TRBD1. V was clipped by 5 bases and J by 2 bases; unmatched bases: 6. Germline-derived CDR1 and CDR2 are SGHVS and FQNEAQ. The CDR3 is 14 residues long. CDR3 nucleotides: TGTGCCAGCAGCATCGGACAGGTAACCTACGAGCAGTACTTC. This encodes CASSIGQVTYEQYF.

CDR3 nucleotide sequence: TGCAGTGCTAGAGATCGCGGGAGCGAGCAGTACTTC. It yields the protein CSARDRGSEQYF. This chain uses TRBV20-1 with TRBJ2-7, with 7 positions matching TRBD2. The V gene's germline CDR1 is DFQATT and CDR2 SNEGSKA (reference sequence). With 0 bases clipped from V and 6 bases from J, the junction kept 2 bases outside the gene matches. This CDR3 region has 12 residues.

This clonotype was observed once. The rearrangement uses TRBV2 and TRBJ2-5; D possibly corresponds to TRBD2 (6 bases). With 8 bases removed from V and 5 bases from J, the gap between germline ends came to 15 bases. The CDR3 totals 13 residues. Germline V gene sequence: CDR1 SNHLY, CDR2 FYNNEI. The CDR3 nucleotides read TGTGCCAGCGAGGGGTCGGGGAGGGAGACCCAGTACTTC. Translated: CASEGSGRETQYF.

This chain links TRBV27 with TRBJ1-4; 7 bases line up with TRBD1. Germline V gives CDR1 MNHEY, CDR2 SMNVEV (reference sequence). V lost 6 bases to trimming and J lost 5 bases; unmatched junction nucleotides: 9. The CDR3 runs 15 residues. For the CDR3, the DNA is TGTGCCAGCAGACCCCGAGGGGGCGCAAATGAAAAACTGTTTTTT. This codes for CASRPRGGANEKLFF.

This clonotype was recorded many times. V gene TRBV28 combines with J gene TRBJ1-4; D is ambiguous. Germline CDR1 and CDR2: MDHEN and SYDVKM. The CDR3 consists of 11 residues. The V gene lost 10 bases and the J gene lost 7 bases, with 10 bases spanning the gap. The CDR3 nucleotides read TGTGCCACCGCGATTGGTGAAAAACTGTTTTTT. Amino acids: CATAIGEKLFF.

This clonotype has at least ten counts. The chain is built from TRBV20-1 and TRBJ1-1; 9 bases are shared with TRBD1. CDR3 length: 15 amino acids. CDR1 DFQATT and CDR2 SNEGSKA come from the germline V gene (reference sequence). With 2 bases clipped from V and 5 bases from J, the junction kept 9 bases outside the gene matches. The CDR3 sequence is CSARRTGALWTEAFF. CDR3 nucleotide sequence: TGCAGTGCTAGACGGACAGGGGCGTTATGGACTGAAGCTTTCTTT.

This clonotype was picked up many times. V gene TRBV4-2 combines with J gene TRBJ2-5; possibly TRBD1 for D (6 bases). CDR1 LGHNA and CDR2 YNFKEQ come from the germline V gene. V lost 1 base and J 4 bases, leaving 13 bases between the germline ends. The CDR3 length is 15 residues. In DNA, the CDR3 is TGTGCCAGCAGCCAAGTATTTGGCAGGGGAGAGACCCAGTACTTC. The encoded protein is CASSQVFGRGETQYF.

This rearrangement joins TRBV6-2 or TRBV6-3 to TRBJ2-7; TRBD2 aligns across 8 bases. Germline CDR1 and CDR2: MNHEY and SVGEGT. The ends lost 2 bases at V and 0 bases at J; junction bases unmatched: 0. This CDR3 is 14 amino acids long. The CDR3 reads CASSYGTSSYEQYF. The DNA for the CDR3 is TGTGCCAGCAGTTACGGGACTAGCTCCTACGAGCAGTACTTC.

The rearrangement uses TRBV6-1 and TRBJ2-7, with 15 bases aligning to TRBD2. Germline V CDR1 and CDR2: MNHNS, SASEGT. The CDR3 runs to 18 residues. V lost 5 bases, J lost 2 bases, and 10 bases stayed unmatched. CDR3 nucleotide sequence: TGTGCCAGCAGTACCGGACTAGCGGGAGGGCCAAGAACCTACGAGCAGTACTTC. Translation gives CASSTGLAGGPRTYEQYF.

The chain recombines TRBV29-1 with TRBJ2-5, with TRBD2 matching 13 bases. With V trimmed by 5 bases and J by 3 bases, 3 bases remained unmatched. The CDR3 runs 14 residues. CDR1 and CDR2 (germline): SQVTM, ANQGSEA. The CDR3 loop is CSVRTSGSEETQYF. The CDR3 DNA follows: TGCAGCGTTAGGACTAGCGGGAGCGAAGAGACCCAGTACTTC.

This clonotype was counted at least ten times. The chain combines TRBV6-1 with TRBJ1-2, with a possible D match to TRBD1 (5 bases). Trimming took 4 bases from V and 1 from J, leaving 10 bases between them. The CDR3 runs to 14 residues. Per germline, CDR1 MNHNS and CDR2 SASEGT. CDR3: CASSVQTDNYGYTF. As DNA, the CDR3 is TGTGCCAGCAGTGTACAGACAGATAACTATGGCTACACCTTC.

CDR3 sequence: CASSLSGYGYTF. The CDR3 nucleotides are TGTGCCAGCAGCTTGTCCGGCTATGGCTACACCTTC. This chain connects TRBV7-2 to TRBJ1-2, with D unresolved. Trimming took off 3 bases at V and 4 bases at J, with 6 bases between the two ends. Germline V gives CDR1 SGHTA, CDR2 FQGNSA. The CDR3 runs 12 residues.

V gene TRBV15 combines with J gene TRBJ1-2; D possibly corresponds to TRBD1 (5 bases). The CDR3 has 12 amino acids. Trimming stripped 10 bases from V and 3 bases from J, with 12 bases between. Germline V gene sequence: CDR1 LNHNV, CDR2 YYDKDF (reference sequence). CDR3 nucleotides: TGTGCCATCCGAGGGGATTACTATGGCTACACCTTC. It codes for CAIRGDYYGYTF.

Remarks on this clonotype: A read error may be the cause here, since a much bigger clone is one base away. CDR3 nucleotide sequence: TGTGCCAGCAGACCGACAGGGGGCGAGCAGTACTTC. Residues: CASRPTGGEQYF. The chain is built from TRBV7-2 and TRBJ2-7, with 9 bases matching TRBD1. J gave up 6 bases and V 6 bases, and 3 bases lay outside the gene matches. The CDR3 is 12 amino acids. CDR1 is SGHTA, CDR2 FQGNSA, per germline.

This clonotype was seen ten or more times. This chain connects TRBV20-1 to TRBJ1-4, with a weak D call TRBD1 (5 bases). Germline CDR1 DFQATT, CDR2 SNEGSKA (reference sequence). CDR3 length equals 16 residues. Trimming took off 6 bases at V and 0 bases at J, with 17 bases between the two ends. CDR3 in amino acids: CSANGGGGTTNEKLFF. The DNA of the CDR3 is TGCAGTGCGAATGGGGGTGGGGGAACAACTAATGAAAAACTGTTTTTT.